The entry below gives a single T cell receptor (beta chain) sequence along with its context. Its matching antigen is unknown. TCRB transcripts that were expressed got sequenced, as all of the isolated RNA had been reverse transcribed. Clones were read by immunoSEQ multiplex PCR, and TCRdb kept only the in-frame ones, dropping some. Of almost 350,000 clones in the sample, roughly 8% were seen once. V was pared by 6 bases and J by 7 bases, with 16 bases between. The CDR3 consists of 14 residues. Per germline, CDR1 MDHEN and CDR2 SYDVKM. The sample is drawn from a study of beta chain features in type 1 diabetes. Broader study findings: There was a moderate but significant shortening of TCRB CDR3s in all four CD4+ subsets of Type 1 diabetes patients.

The sequenced sample was central memory CD4+ T cells from blood. This receptor was obtained from a woman between 18 and 30 years old in good health. This chain links TRBV28 with TRBJ2-1, with D perhaps TRBD1 (5 bases). In DNA, the CDR3 is TGTGCCAGCAGGCCCCACGCAGGGAAGAATGAGCAGTTCTTC. Its translation is CASRPHAGKNEQFF.